This T cell receptor (beta chain) appears in the sequencing data of a study of cytomegalovirus exposure and HLA in healthy donors. Study conclusions and caveats: An analysis done earlier found most TCR beta V segments productive about 87% or about 30% of the time. Trimming of TCR beta V- and J-genes showed a link, identified in a later analysis, to a missense DCLRE1C variant.

The CDR3 is 15 residues long. After removal of 5 bases from V and 8 bases from J, the junction contained 7 bases not matched to a gene. CDR1 is SEHNR, CDR2 FQNEAQ, per germline (reference sequence). PCR used 60 Vbeta primers and 13 Jbeta primers. Data came from immunoSEQ multiplex PCR; TCRdb stores just in-frame clones and leaves some out. The data contain about 170,000 clones, 60% to 80% of them singletons. As concerns this clone: Antigen unknown.

Sequencing was performed on PBMCs. This TCR derives from a man between 35 and 55 years old in good health and CMV-seropositive. The rearrangement links TRBV7-9 to TRBJ2-1; 12 bases align to TRBD2. The CDR3 nucleotides read TGTGCCAGCAGCGGAGGACTAGCGGGATTTGATGAGCAGTTCTTC. As protein: CASSGGLAGFDEQFF.